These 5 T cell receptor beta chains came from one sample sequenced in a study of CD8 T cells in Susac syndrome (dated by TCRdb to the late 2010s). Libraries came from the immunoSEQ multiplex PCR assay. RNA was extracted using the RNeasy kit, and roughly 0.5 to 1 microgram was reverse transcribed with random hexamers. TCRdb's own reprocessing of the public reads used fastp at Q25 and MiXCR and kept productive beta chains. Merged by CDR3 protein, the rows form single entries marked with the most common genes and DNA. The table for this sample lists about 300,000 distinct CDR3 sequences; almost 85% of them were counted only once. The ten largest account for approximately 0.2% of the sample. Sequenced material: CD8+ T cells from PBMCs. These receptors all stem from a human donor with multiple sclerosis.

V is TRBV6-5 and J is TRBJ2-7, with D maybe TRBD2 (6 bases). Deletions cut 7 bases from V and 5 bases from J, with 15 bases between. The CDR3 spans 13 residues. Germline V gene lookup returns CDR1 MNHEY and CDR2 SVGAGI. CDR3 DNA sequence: TGTGCCAGCAACGGGGGAGAAAGCAACGAGCAGTACTTC. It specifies CASNGGESNEQYF.

The CDR3 here is CASSQRDLNQPQHF. The CDR3 DNA reads as TGTGCCAGCAGCCAAAGGGACCTTAATCAGCCCCAGCATTTT. This sequence joins TRBV5-6 and TRBJ1-5; D is possibly TRBD1 (5 bases). The germline CDR1 and CDR2 sequences are SGHDT and YYEEEE. Trimming removed 4 bases at V and 4 bases at J, with 12 bases between. The CDR3 has 14 amino acids.

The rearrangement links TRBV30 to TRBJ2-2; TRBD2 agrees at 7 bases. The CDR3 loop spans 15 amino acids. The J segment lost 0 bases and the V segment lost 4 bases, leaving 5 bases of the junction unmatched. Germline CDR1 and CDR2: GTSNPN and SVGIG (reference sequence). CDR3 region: CAWTTGTTNTGELFF. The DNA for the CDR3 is TGTGCCTGGACGACCGGGACTACGAACACCGGGGAGCTGTTTTTT.

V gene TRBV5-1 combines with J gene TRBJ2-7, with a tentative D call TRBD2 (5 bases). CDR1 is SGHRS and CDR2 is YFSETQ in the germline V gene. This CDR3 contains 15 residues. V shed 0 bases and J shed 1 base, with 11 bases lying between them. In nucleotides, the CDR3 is TGCGCCAGCAGCTTGGCGTCGAGCGGATCCTACGAGCAGTACTTC. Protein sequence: CASSLASSGSYEQYF.

Here the CDR3 reads CASMRTSGWTDTQYF. The CDR3 DNA follows: TGTGCCAGTATGAGGACTAGCGGGTGGACAGATACGCAGTATTTT. V and J are TRBV19 and TRBJ2-3; 11 bases are shared with TRBD2. The CDR3 extends over 15 amino acids. Germline CDR1 LNHDA, CDR2 SQIVND (reference sequence). The J segment lost 3 bases and the V segment lost 7 bases, leaving 6 bases of the junction unmatched.